This TCR beta chain is from a study of T cells after posttransplantation cyclophosphamide. Study-wide results and caveats: Blood and skin or GI T cell repertoires showed limited TRB overlap.

Here immunoSEQ multiplex PCR was the method, and the copy in TCRdb shows in-frame clones only, minus some. Among some 25,000 clones listed, about 82% were seen once. On this clone: Its antigen is as yet unknown.

Germline trimming cut 2 bases from V and 0 bases from J; bases unmatched to any gene: 4. CDR3 size: 14 residues. Germline V gives CDR1 GTSNPN, CDR2 SVGIG (reference sequence). The sample consisted of PBMCs. V and J are TRBV30 and TRBJ2-7, with 7 positions matching TRBD1. The origin of this receptor is a woman aged 60-75 years with a blood cancer, CMV-positive, and with a related stem cell donor. DNA of the CDR3: TGTGCCTGGAGTCCCGGACAGGTCTCCTACGAGCAGTACTTC. As protein: CAWSPGQVSYEQYF.